The rows below give T cell receptor beta chains drawn from one sample of a study of blood T cells in healthy people across ages. A single record per CDR3 protein comes from TCRdb applying MiXCR to the 5' RACE reads. This repertoire shows 890,000 or so distinct CDR3 sequences, 62% found once; its top ten account for roughly a quarter. Sequenced input: blood. Source of these receptors: a man aged 25 to 40 in good health. CDR3s include the opening cysteine and the closing phenylalanine or tryptophan. A D gene is named only where the DNA matches it firmly. Clone size is not always given. Where it is, it says once, few, many or a class for expanded clones.

V	J	size	D	DNA	CDR3
TRBV4-3	TRBJ2-3	-	-	TGCGCCAGTTGGGACACAGATACGCAGTATTTT	CASWDTDTQYF
TRBV5-5	TRBJ2-5	-	-	TGTGCCAGCAGCTTGGGCGGGGGCTTCATGATTGGGGAGACCCAGTACTTC	CASSLGGGFMIGETQYF
TRBV10-3	TRBJ1-6	-	TRBD1	TGTGCCATCAGTGAGACAGCCAGGGGGAACAATTCACCCCTCCACTTT	CAISETARGNNSPLHF
TRBV7-2	TRBJ2-5	-	TRBD1	TGTGCCAGCAGCGTTTCAGGGGGCTGGGAGACCCAGTACTTC	CASSVSGGWETQYF
TRBV10-3	TRBJ2-5	-	TRBD2	TGTGCCATCAGTGGACTAGCGGGGGGGCCGCAGAAAGAGACCCAGTACTTC	CAISGLAGGPQKETQYF
TRBV9	TRBJ1-2	-	-	TGTGCCAGCAGCGAGTCCCTAGGTGGCTACACCTTC	CASSESLGGYTF
TRBV7-9	TRBJ2-2	-	-	TGTGCCAGCAGGCCTCCGAGGGAGGAGGCCACCGGGGAGCTGTTTTTT	CASRPPREEATGELFF
TRBV5-1	TRBJ2-2	-	TRBD1	TGCGCCAGCAGCTTGGATCGTACAGGGGGCACCGGGGAGCTGTTTTTT	CASSLDRTGGTGELFF
TRBV7-2	TRBJ2-3	-	TRBD1	TGTGCCAGCAGCTTAGCGCTCCTGGGACAGGGGACAGATACGCAGTATTTT	CASSLALLGQGTDTQYF
TRBV9	TRBJ2-5	few	-	TGTGCCAGCAGCGTAGGTTTAGGCAATGAGCAGTACTTC	CASSVGLGNEQYF
TRBV27	TRBJ2-3	once	-	TGTGTCAGCAGTTTAGCCGACAGGAGCACAGATACGCAGTATTTT	CVSSLADRSTDTQYF
TRBV7-3	TRBJ2-5	-	TRBD2	TGTGCCAGCAGCCCCGGACGAGCGGGGGGCGAGACCCAGTACTTC	CASSPGRAGGETQYF
TRBV2	TRBJ2-5	few	-	TGTGCCAGCAGTGGGAGAGACTACCAAGAGACCCAGTACTTC	CASSGRDYQETQYF
TRBV5-1	TRBJ2-1	few	TRBD1	TGCGCCAGCAGCTTAGGACAGGGGTTCTACAATGAGCAGTTCTTC	CASSLGQGFYNEQFF
TRBV5-1	TRBJ2-6	-	-	TGCGCCAGCAGCTTGATGCGACCCGATCAAGGGGCCAACGTCCTGACTTTC	CASSLMRPDQGANVLTF
TRBV7-2	TRBJ2-7	-	-	TGTGCCAGCAGCTTACAGGGGAAGGCCCAGTACTTC	CASSLQGKAQYF
TRBV9	TRBJ2-5	-	-	TGTGCCAGCAGCGCTTACGGACTCCCACAAGAGACCCAGTACTTC	CASSAYGLPQETQYF
TRBV5-4	TRBJ2-3	once	-	TGTGCCAGCAGCTTGCGGGTACCCACAGATACGCAGTATTTT	CASSLRVPTDTQYF
TRBV6-2/TRBV6-3	TRBJ2-5	-	TRBD2	TGTGCCAGCAGCCGAGCGGGGCGCAAAACGATTCAGTACTTC	CASSRAGRKTIQYF
TRBV28	TRBJ2-7	few	-	TGTGCCAGCAGCCCCGCCGGCGCCGAGGGGTTCGAGCAGTACTTC	CASSPAGAEGFEQYF
TRBV6-2/TRBV6-3	TRBJ2-1	-	-	TGTGCCAGCAGTTACGTCCACAATGAGCAGTTCTTC	CASSYVHNEQFF
TRBV27	TRBJ1-6	-	TRBD1	TGTGCCAGCCCACCCGGGACAGGGCTAAATTCACCCCTCCACTTT	CASPPGTGLNSPLHF
TRBV12-3/TRBV12-4	TRBJ2-7	-	TRBD1	TGTGCCAGCAGTTTAGCAGGACAGGCTCTATCCTACGAGCAGTACTTC	CASSLAGQALSYEQYF
TRBV3-1	TRBJ2-7	few	-	TGTGCCAGCAGCCAAGTCCAGGACTTGGTCGAGCAGTACTTC	CASSQVQDLVEQYF
TRBV20-1	TRBJ2-7	-	-	TGCAGTGCTAGACGGCACGAGCAGTACTTC	CSARRHEQYF
TRBV6-2/TRBV6-3	TRBJ2-7	-	TRBD2	TGTGCCAGCAGGGATACAGCTAGCGGCACCTACAATGAGCAGTACTTC	CASRDTASGTYNEQYF